The 24 T cell receptor beta chains below come from one sample, sequenced in a study of blood T cell repertoires in COVID-19. The protocol was immunoSEQ multiplex PCR, while the TCRdb copy is restricted to in-frame clones and leaves out a portion. The data contain more than 50,000 clones, roughly 90% of them singletons. Sequencing was done on a sample of peripheral blood. The receptors shown here come from a human donor in a cohort sampled during active COVID-19.

This clone was detected only once. The chain recombines TRBV24-1 with TRBJ1-2; D perhaps matches TRBD1 (5 bases). CDR3 size: 16 residues. The germline gives CDR1 KGHDR, CDR2 SFDVKD. The V end was cut by 3 bases, the J end by 5 bases, with 18 bases between. DNA for the CDR3: TGTGCCACCAGTGATGAGCTGACAGATAACTTGTATGGCTACACCTTC. This sequence encodes CATSDELTDNLYGYTF.

The chain links TRBV5-4 to TRBJ1-4, with 8 bases identical to TRBD1. This CDR3 has 16 amino acids. Germline-derived CDR1 and CDR2 are SGHNT and YYREEE (reference sequence). V lost 4 bases, J lost 7 bases, and 12 bases stayed unmatched. The CDR3, as DNA: TGTGCCAGCAGCCTTGGCAACAGGGGGAGGTCTGAAAAACTGTTTTTT. It specifies CASSLGNRGRSEKLFF.

DNA of the CDR3: TGTGCCAGCAGCTTACAGGGATACTCTGAAGCTTTCTTT. Amino acid sequence: CASSLQGYSEAFF. The chain uses TRBV5-6 and TRBJ1-1; D may be TRBD1 (6 bases). The V gene lost 2 bases and the J gene lost 6 bases, with 11 bases spanning the gap. CDR1 and CDR2 from the germline V gene are SGHDT and YYEEEE. The CDR3 has 13 residues.

The rearrangement joins TRBV27 to TRBJ2-7; a weak D match, TRBD1 (5 bases). The length of the CDR3 is 14 residues. The ends were cut back, 2 bases at V and 6 bases at J, with 14 bases in the middle. Germline V gene data show CDR1 as MNHEY and CDR2 as SMNVEV (reference sequence). The CDR3 sequence: CASSLGTGISEQYF. The CDR3 DNA reads as TGTGCCAGCAGTTTAGGCACAGGAATATCCGAGCAGTACTTC.

The V and J genes are TRBV7-9 and TRBJ2-7; TRBD1 matches at 7 bases. After removal of 5 bases from V and 3 bases from J, the junction contained 7 bases not matched to a gene. CDR1 and CDR2 (germline): SEHNR, FQNEAQ (reference sequence). The CDR3 extends over 14 amino acids. CDR3 amino acids: CASSGQAMRYEQYF. CDR3 DNA sequence: TGTGCCAGCAGCGGACAGGCGATGCGCTACGAGCAGTACTTC.

The sample holds one count of this clone. The chain uses TRBV10-1 and TRBJ1-5; TRBD1 matches 9 bases. The CDR3 loop spans 15 amino acids. V gave up 5 bases and J gave up 5 bases; unmatched junction bases: 7. Germline V gives CDR1 WNHNN, CDR2 SYGVQD (reference sequence). CDR3 in DNA: TGCGCCAGCAGTTGGGACAGGGTTATTGATCAGCCCCAGCATTTT. It codes for CASSWDRVIDQPQHF.

V is TRBV6-4 and J is TRBJ2-1; D may be TRBD2 (5 bases). V lost 4 bases to trimming and J lost 6 bases, with 10 bases between them. CDR1 is MRHNA, CDR2 SNTAGT, per germline. The CDR3 has 13 residues. This chain's CDR3 is CASSGEKGNEQFF. CDR3 sequence (DNA): TGTGCCAGCAGTGGGGAGAAGGGCAATGAGCAGTTCTTC.

The chain has TRBV28 and TRBJ1-2; D perhaps matches TRBD1 (6 bases). The CDR3 extends over 15 amino acids. The germline gives CDR1 MDHEN, CDR2 SYDVKM. The V and J ends lost 2 bases and 4 bases respectively, with 14 bases between them. The CDR3 coding sequence is TGTGCCAGCAGTTTAGGCTCTCAGGGGCGCTATGGCTACACCTTC. It yields the protein CASSLGSQGRYGYTF.

The J gene is TRBJ2-6, the V gene TRBV28; 8 nucleotides match TRBD2. The germline gives CDR1 MDHEN, CDR2 SYDVKM. V lost 5 bases to trimming and J lost 0 bases; unmatched junction nucleotides: 3. The CDR3 consists of 16 residues. The CDR3 DNA follows: TGTGCCAGCAGTCCTGGGACTAGCTCTGGGGCCAACGTCCTGACTTTC. Translation: CASSPGTSSGANVLTF.

V is TRBV5-1 and J is TRBJ2-1, with 7 bases lining up with TRBD1. The CDR3 totals 15 residues. The germline CDR1 and CDR2 sequences are SGHRS and YFSETQ. The J segment lost 6 bases and the V segment lost 1 base, leaving 7 bases of the junction unmatched. The CDR3 DNA is TGCGCCAGCAGCTTGCTACAGGGGAACCCCAATGAGCAGTTCTTC. Translated, it gives CASSLLQGNPNEQFF.

This clone has a single count. The V gene is TRBV6-5, the J gene TRBJ2-7; 10 positions agree with TRBD2. Germline V gene data show CDR1 as MNHEY and CDR2 as SVGAGI. V gave up 8 bases and J gave up 2 bases; unmatched junction bases: 6. The CDR3 loop spans 14 amino acids. Written as DNA, the CDR3 is TGTGCCAGCGCCCAGCGGGAGGGGACCTACGAGCAGTACTTC. Encoded protein: CASAQREGTYEQYF.

The genes are TRBV5-4 and TRBJ2-7; 10 positions match TRBD2. V lost 5 bases to trimming and J lost 7 bases; unmatched junction nucleotides: 12. This CDR3 region has 15 residues. In germline, CDR1 is SGHNT, CDR2 YYREEE (reference sequence). This CDR3 is CASRESASGRGEQYF. DNA of the CDR3: TGTGCCAGCAGGGAGTCGGCTAGCGGGAGAGGGGAGCAGTACTTC.

This sequence joins TRBV28 and TRBJ1-2, with D hard to call. The CDR3 totals 13 residues. V was cut by 5 bases and J by 0 bases, with 7 bases left in between. The V gene's germline CDR1 is MDHEN and CDR2 SYDVKM. CDR3 sequence (DNA): TGTGCCAGCAGTAACCCTACTAACTATGGCTACACCTTC. It codes for CASSNPTNYGYTF.

The genes are TRBV3-1 (or the pseudogene TRBV3-2) and TRBJ2-5, with 8 bases aligning to TRBD2. This CDR3 comprises 13 residues. The germline V gene encodes CDR1 LGHDT and CDR2 YNNKEL (reference sequence). V was clipped by 10 bases and J by 5 bases; unmatched bases: 9. CDR3 amino acids: CAKPKRGLETQYF. The CDR3 DNA reads as TGTGCCAAACCCAAGCGGGGGTTGGAGACCCAGTACTTC.

The J gene is TRBJ2-1, the V gene TRBV7-2; 7 bases fit TRBD1. V lost 5 bases and J lost 0; bases outside the gene matches: 13. CDR1 is SGHTA and CDR2 is FQGNSA in the germline V gene. The CDR3 has 18 residues. This CDR3 is CASSPITVQGSSYNEQFF. The CDR3 DNA reads TGTGCCAGCAGCCCAATCACCGTACAGGGGAGCTCCTACAATGAGCAGTTCTTC. Using reference TRBV7-2 and TRBJ2-1 for the parts outside the CDR3, the full variable domain is GAGVSQSPSNKVTEKGKDVELRCDPISGHTALYWYRQSLGQGLEFLIYFQGNSAPDKSGLPSDRFSAERTGGSVSTLTIQRTQQEDSAVYLCASSPITVQGSSYNEQFFGPGTRLTVL.

V usage is TRBV20-1 and J usage is TRBJ2-5, with unresolved D. This CDR3 is built from 11 residues. Trimming pared 5 bases from V and 7 bases from J, leaving 11 bases between. Germline V lookup: CDR1 DFQATT, CDR2 SNEGSKA (reference sequence). The CDR3 is CSALSVATQYF. The CDR3 nucleotides are TGCAGTGCTTTGTCGGTCGCGACCCAGTACTTC.

The chain employs TRBV28 and TRBJ2-7; 9 bases match TRBD1. The J segment lost 3 bases and the V segment lost 3 bases, leaving 3 bases of the junction unmatched. This CDR3 is built from 14 residues. CDR1 and CDR2 from the germline V gene are MDHEN and SYDVKM. CDR3 protein: CASSFWTGVYEQYF. The CDR3 region has the DNA TGTGCCAGCAGTTTCTGGACAGGGGTCTACGAGCAGTACTTC.

The rearrangement uses TRBV7-9 and TRBJ1-2; 7 nucleotides align to TRBD1. The V gene's germline CDR1 is SEHNR and CDR2 FQNEAQ (reference sequence). The CDR3 length is 14 residues. J gave up 3 bases and V 4 bases, and 5 bases lay outside the gene matches. CDR3: CASSSVGGDYGYTF. CDR3 in DNA: TGTGCCAGCAGCTCCGTAGGGGGCGACTATGGCTACACCTTC.

This clone occurred a few times. CDR3 sequence (DNA): TGTGCCAGCAGCCACCAAAGGCCGGGGGTCCGAACCTACGAGCAGTACTTC. Its protein is CASSHQRPGVRTYEQYF. This sequence joins TRBV3-1 (or the pseudogene TRBV3-2) and TRBJ2-7, with D maybe TRBD2 (6 bases). This CDR3 has 17 amino acids. V was clipped by 3 bases and J by 2 bases, with 20 bases between them. CDR1 and CDR2 from the germline V gene are LGHDT and YNNKEL (reference sequence).

The V gene is TRBV3-1 (or the pseudogene TRBV3-2), the J gene TRBJ2-1, with 7 nucleotides matching TRBD2. V lost 1 base to trimming and J lost 8 bases; unmatched junction nucleotides: 11. The CDR3 is made up of 16 amino acids. Looked up from germline, CDR1 is LGHDT and CDR2 is YNNKEL (reference sequence). CDR3 in amino acids: CASSQGTGLKIYEQFF. As DNA, the CDR3 is TGTGCCAGCAGCCAAGGGACGGGACTAAAGATTTATGAGCAGTTCTTC.

This chain joins TRBV25-1 and TRBJ2-1, with 8 bases lining up with TRBD2. The CDR3 sequence is 14 residues long. Per the germline V gene, CDR1 is MGHDK and CDR2 is SYGVNS. Unmatched junction bases numbered 5, after V lost 2 bases and J lost 8 bases. CDR3 coding DNA: TGTGCCAGCAGTGAAGCAGCGGGAGACCATGAGCAGTTCTTC. Protein product: CASSEAAGDHEQFF.

The V gene is TRBV27, the J gene TRBJ1-3; D is uncertain. The CDR3 runs to 13 residues. Germline assignment: CDR1 MNHEY and CDR2 SMNVEV (reference sequence). V was pared by 5 bases and J by 11 bases, with 16 bases between. The CDR3 region is CASSATSGRPIYF. The CDR3 bases are TGTGCCAGCAGTGCCACTTCGGGAAGGCCCATATATTTT.

The chain employs TRBV9 and TRBJ2-1; the match to TRBD2 covers 7 bases. The CDR3 covers 16 residues. V shed 0 bases, J shed 0 bases, and the junction held 3 bases outside the gene matches. The germline V gene encodes CDR1 SGDLS and CDR2 YYNGEE. The CDR3 sequence is CASSVAGGSSYNEQFF. As DNA, the CDR3 is TGTGCCAGCAGCGTAGCAGGCGGGAGCTCCTACAATGAGCAGTTCTTC. Complete variable domain (other parts from reference TRBV9 and TRBJ2-1): DSGVTQTPKHLITATGQRVTLRCSPRSGDLSVYWYQQSLDQGLQFLIQYYNGEERAKGNILERFSAQQFPDLHSELNLSSLELGDSALYFCASSVAGGSSYNEQFFGPGTRLTVL.

The V gene is TRBV19, the J gene TRBJ1-1; D might be TRBD1 (6 bases). This CDR3 is built from 14 residues. Trimming took 9 bases from V and 3 from J, leaving 17 bases between them. Germline V gene lookup returns CDR1 LNHDA and CDR2 SQIVND (reference sequence). CDR3: CASQGWQIYTEAFF. DNA for the CDR3: TGTGCCAGCCAGGGGTGGCAGATATACACTGAAGCTTTCTTT.